This record looks at one T cell receptor beta chain sequence and its context. As yet, its antigen is unknown. This specimen comes from a study of cytomegalovirus exposure and HLA in healthy donors. Study results and limitations: When a later analysis was performed, an Asian-associated ancestry cluster reportedly had fewer N-insertions than the approximately 680-donor mean. Among TCR beta chains of equal frequency, HLA-associated ones were more clonally expanded in a later analysis.

Per germline, CDR1 SGHVS and CDR2 FQNEAQ. The CDR3 length is 14 residues. The V end was cut by 6 bases, the J end by 7 bases, with 17 bases between. In the PCR, 60 Vbeta and 13 Jbeta primers were used. This table comes from immunoSEQ multiplex PCR, and its TCRdb copy is limited to in-frame clones, with some not included. Among 50,000 or so clones listed, 72% were seen once. The source is a woman aged 45-65 years in good health and CMV-seronegative. Sequences were obtained from PBMCs. The rearrangement uses TRBV7-8 and TRBJ2-3, with TRBD2 as a possible D gene (5 bases). CDR3 DNA sequence: TGTGCCAGCAGGACCGGCGGACTTCCCTATACGCAGTATTTT. Amino acid sequence: CASRTGGLPYTQYF. Full variable domain (rest looked up from reference TRBV7-8 and TRBJ2-3): GAGVSQSPRYKVAKRGQDVALRCDPISGHVSLFWYQQALGQGPEFLTYFQNEAQLDKSGLPSDRFFAERPEGSVSTLKIQRTQQEDSAVYLCASRTGGLPYTQYFGPGTRLTVL.